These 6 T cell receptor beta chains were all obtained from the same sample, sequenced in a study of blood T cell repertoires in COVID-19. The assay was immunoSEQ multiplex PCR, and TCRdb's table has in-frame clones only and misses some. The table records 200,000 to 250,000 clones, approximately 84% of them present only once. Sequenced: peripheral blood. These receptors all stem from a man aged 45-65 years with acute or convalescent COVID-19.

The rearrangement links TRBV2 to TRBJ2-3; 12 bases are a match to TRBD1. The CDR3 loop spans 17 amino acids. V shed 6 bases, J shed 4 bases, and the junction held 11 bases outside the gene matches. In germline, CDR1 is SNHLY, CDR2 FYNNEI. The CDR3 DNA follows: TGTGCCAGCAGCGCTACTGGGACAGGGGGCCGGGCAGATACGCAGTATTTT. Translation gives CASSATGTGGRADTQYF.

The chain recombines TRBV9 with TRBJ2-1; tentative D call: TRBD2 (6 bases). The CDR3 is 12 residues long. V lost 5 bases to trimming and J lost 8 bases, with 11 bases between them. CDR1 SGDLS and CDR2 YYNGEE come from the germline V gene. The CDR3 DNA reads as TGTGCCAGCAGAGGCTCGGGAGATGAGCAGTTCTTC. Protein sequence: CASRGSGDEQFF.

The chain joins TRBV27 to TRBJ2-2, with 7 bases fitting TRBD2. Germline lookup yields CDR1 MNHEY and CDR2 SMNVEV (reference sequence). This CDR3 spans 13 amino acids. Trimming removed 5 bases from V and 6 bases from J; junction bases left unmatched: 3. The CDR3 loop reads CASSRREAGELFF. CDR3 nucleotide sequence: TGTGCCAGCAGTCGACGGGAGGCCGGGGAGCTGTTTTTT.

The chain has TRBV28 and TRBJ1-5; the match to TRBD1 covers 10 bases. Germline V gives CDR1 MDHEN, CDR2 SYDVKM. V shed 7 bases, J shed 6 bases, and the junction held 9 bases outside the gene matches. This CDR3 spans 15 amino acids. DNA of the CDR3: TGTGCCAGCACCTCGGGACAGGGGTTGATTCAGCCCCAGCATTTT. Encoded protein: CASTSGQGLIQPQHF.

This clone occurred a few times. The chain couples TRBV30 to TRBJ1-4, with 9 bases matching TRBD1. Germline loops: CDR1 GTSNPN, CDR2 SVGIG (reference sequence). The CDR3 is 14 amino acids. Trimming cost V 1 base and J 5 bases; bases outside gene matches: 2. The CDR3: CAWSAGTGNEKLFF. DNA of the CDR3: TGTGCCTGGAGTGCCGGGACAGGGAATGAAAAACTGTTTTTT.

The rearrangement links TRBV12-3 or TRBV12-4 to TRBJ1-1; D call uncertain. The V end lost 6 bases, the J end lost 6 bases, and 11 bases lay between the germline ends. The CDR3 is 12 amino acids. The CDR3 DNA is TGTGCCAGCAGCCTCTTCGGTCCTGAAGCTTTCTTT. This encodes CASSLFGPEAFF.